The entry below describes one TCR beta chain. Its matching antigen is unknown. The data stem from a study of T cell repertoires and HLA-DP antigens. Study-wide background: Alloreactive CD4+ T cells targeted HLA-DP on transduced HeLa. Donor ages ranged from 18-to-29 to 60-to-69; two men, one woman.

Clones were sequenced by immunoSEQ multiplex PCR, and TCRdb holds only the in-frame ones, with some missing. The sample consists of some 110,000 clones, over 90% of them appearing once. From germline, CDR1 is SGHTA and CDR2 FQGTGA. The CDR3 extends over 15 amino acids. V gave up 7 bases and J gave up 6 bases, with 18 bases separating them. The chain has TRBV7-3 and TRBJ2-2; D is perhaps TRBD1 (7 bases). The source of this sequence is a woman younger than 35 in good health and CMV-seronegative. What was sequenced was CD4+ T cells from PBMCs. Written as DNA, the CDR3 is TGTGCCAGCACCCCAGGGGGGACAATCGCCGGGGAGCTGTTTTTT. It translates to CASTPGGTIAGELFF.